The TCR beta chain under discussion was sequenced for a study of blood T cell repertoires in COVID-19. Looking at the study overall: Samples taken during acute and convalescent COVID-19 were collected in the United States, Italy and Spain.

Germline loops: CDR1 MGHDK, CDR2 SYGVNS. The V and J ends lost 2 bases and 9 bases respectively, with 11 bases between them. This CDR3 spans 13 amino acids. Per the study methods: Using reference gene primer amplification, nucleated cell counts were estimated. Sequenced by immunoSEQ multiplex PCR; TCRdb stores in-frame clones only, minus some. That table is the source of V, J and clone size, and D and trimming were worked out from the DNA. The repertoire has over 90,000 clones, 90% of them found once; the top ten carry just over 5%. The receptor comes from a man over 45 with acute or convalescent COVID-19. This chain uses TRBV25-1 with TRBJ2-1; unclear D gene. Material for sequencing was peripheral blood. CDR3 residues: CASSEVEAGEQFF. The DNA for the CDR3 is TGTGCCAGCAGTGAAGTCGAGGCCGGTGAGCAGTTCTTC.